This T cell receptor beta chain was retrieved from a study of blood T cell repertoires in COVID-19. Study-wide context: Both acute and convalescent COVID-19 samples were obtained from the United States, Italy and Spain. From T cells, B-cell-depleted T cells, or PBMCs came the material, which was cDNA or gDNA.

V shed 8 bases and J 5 bases; nucleotides not matched to a gene: 6. The CDR3 sequence is 13 residues long. CDR1 is ENHRY, CDR2 SYGVKD, per germline. Source study methods: Amplification with reference gene primers provided the estimates of nucleated cell counts. Data came from immunoSEQ multiplex PCR; TCRdb stores just in-frame clones and leaves some out. That table supplies the V and J calls and clone size; D and trimming were determined from the DNA. The data hold about 100,000 clones, with approximately 90% observed a single time. This receptor was identified in a woman older than 75 with acute or convalescent COVID-19. The sequencing input was peripheral blood. The rearrangement joins TRBV10-3 to TRBJ2-3; the match to TRBD2 covers 8 bases. CDR3 in amino acids: CAIGAGGGDTQYF. The CDR3 DNA reads TGTGCCATCGGGGCGGGGGGAGGAGATACGCAGTATTTT.